This T cell receptor (beta chain) was obtained from a study of blood T cells in healthy people across ages. Study results and caveats: While age rose, TCR beta diversity per million T cells dropped in a roughly linear way.

Germline CDR1 and CDR2: SGHTA and FQGTGA. V gave up 5 bases and J gave up 2 bases; unmatched junction bases: 8. The CDR3 is 16 amino acids. Combining a sample-barcoded 5' primer with a J-beta primer mix, a second PCR ran for roughly 7 to 11 cycles. With 12 random nucleotides, a template-switch adaptor tagged each individual cDNA molecule. TCRdb ran MiXCR on the 5' RACE reads and lists one entry per CDR3 protein. The sample carries hundreds of thousands of distinct CDR3 sequences, roughly 56% recorded once. This clonotype was seen only a few times. What it binds is unknown. The TCR comes from a man aged 35 to 55 in good health. Sequencing was carried out using blood. V and J are TRBV7-3 and TRBJ2-1; 8 bases are a match to TRBD2. In DNA, the CDR3 is TGTGCCAGCAGCCCCACGAGACTAGCGACCTACAATGAGCAGTTCTTC. This gives the protein CASSPTRLATYNEQFF.